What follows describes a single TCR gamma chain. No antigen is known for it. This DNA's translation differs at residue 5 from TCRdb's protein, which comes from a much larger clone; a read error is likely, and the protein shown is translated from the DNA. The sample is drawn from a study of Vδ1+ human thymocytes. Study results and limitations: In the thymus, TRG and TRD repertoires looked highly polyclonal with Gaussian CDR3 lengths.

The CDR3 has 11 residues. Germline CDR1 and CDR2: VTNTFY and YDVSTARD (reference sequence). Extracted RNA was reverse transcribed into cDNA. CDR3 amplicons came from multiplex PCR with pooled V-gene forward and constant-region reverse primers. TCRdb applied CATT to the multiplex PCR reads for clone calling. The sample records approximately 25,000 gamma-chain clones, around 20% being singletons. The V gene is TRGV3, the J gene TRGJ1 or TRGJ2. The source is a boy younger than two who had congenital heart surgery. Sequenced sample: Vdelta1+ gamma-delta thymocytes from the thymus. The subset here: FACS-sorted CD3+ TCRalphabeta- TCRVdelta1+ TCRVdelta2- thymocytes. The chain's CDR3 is CATWARYKKLF. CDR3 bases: TGTGCCACCTGGGCCAGGTATAAGAAACTCTTT.